Each of the 13 T cell receptor beta chains below was sequenced from the same sample in a study of shared clonotypes between healthy human individuals. The method was immunoSEQ multiplex PCR; TCRdb's version includes in-frame clones alone and lacks a portion of them. The sample includes millions of clones, roughly 96% of them seen just once. The sequenced sample consisted of naive CD4+ T cells sorted from blood. Described subset: CD45RA+ positively selected. Receptors originate from a man younger than 35 in good health.

The genes are TRBV2 and TRBJ1-6, with D uncertain. CDR1 and CDR2 from the germline V gene are SNHLY and FYNNEI. The CDR3 sequence is 15 residues long. Trimming removed 2 bases at V and 8 bases at J, with 13 bases between. CDR3 bases: TGTGCCAGCAGTGAAAGTCTAGGGAGCCATTCACCCCTCCACTTT. This gives the protein CASSESLGSHSPLHF.

CDR3 protein: CASSLLNDQPQHF. The CDR3 DNA reads as TGTGCCAGTAGCCTACTAAACGATCAGCCCCAGCATTTT. The chain recombines TRBV19 with TRBJ1-5, with D unclear. The CDR3 has 13 residues. Between the trimmed V and J ends, which lost 6 bases and 5 bases, there was a span of 11 bases. Germline V lookup: CDR1 LNHDA, CDR2 SQIVND (reference sequence).

The gene calls are TRBV4-3 and TRBJ1-4; unclear D gene. V lost 5 bases, J lost 0 bases, and 13 bases lay in between. CDR3 length: 16 residues. The germline V gene has CDR1 LGHNA and CDR2 YSLEER. This CDR3 is CASSRSRTATNEKLFF. CDR3 DNA: TGCGCCAGCAGCAGATCCCGTACAGCAACTAATGAAAAACTGTTTTTT.

The V call is TRBV5-1, the J call TRBJ2-4; no reliable D call. V was cut by 4 bases and J by 9 bases, with 14 bases left in between. Germline V gene sequence: CDR1 SGHRS, CDR2 YFSETQ. This CDR3 has 13 amino acids. The CDR3, as DNA: TGCGCCAGCAGCCTTGACCCTACGGGCATTCAGTACTTC. This sequence encodes CASSLDPTGIQYF.

The genes are TRBV5-1 and TRBJ2-5; weak D call: TRBD1 (5 bases). There are 14 residues in the CDR3. Trimming left V 2 bases short and J 2 bases short, with 10 bases between. Germline CDR1 SGHRS, CDR2 YFSETQ. In nucleotides, the CDR3 is TGCGCCAGCAGCTTTGGACACCAACAAGAGACCCAGTACTTC. Residues: CASSFGHQQETQYF.

The chain is built from TRBV9 and TRBJ2-5, with D hard to call. This CDR3 has 13 amino acids. The germline gives CDR1 SGDLS, CDR2 YYNGEE. Trimming took off 4 bases at V and 5 bases at J, with 12 bases between the two ends. Here the CDR3 DNA reads TGTGCCAGCAGCCTCAGCGTCGTCGAGACCCAGTACTTC. Translated, it gives CASSLSVVETQYF.

Comment on this clone: Other DNA sequences in the same sample also yield this CDR3. This chain links TRBV25-1 with TRBJ1-3; D unclear. V was trimmed by 1 base and J by 2 bases, leaving 9 bases between them. The CDR3 has 15 residues. The germline gives CDR1 MGHDK, CDR2 SYGVNS. In DNA, the CDR3 is TGTGCCAGCAGTGAATTCGAGACGGCTGGAAACACCATATATTTT. Protein product: CASSEFETAGNTIYF.

The chain uses TRBV7-9 and TRBJ2-3, with D perhaps TRBD2 (5 bases). The germline V gene has CDR1 SEHNR and CDR2 FQNEAQ (reference sequence). The CDR3 is 16 amino acids. The V gene lost 5 bases and the J gene lost 1 base, with 16 bases spanning the gap. This chain's CDR3 is CASSPGGWGGTDTQYF. For the CDR3, the DNA is TGTGCCAGCAGCCCAGGAGGCTGGGGAGGCACAGATACGCAGTATTTT. Full variable domain (rest looked up from reference TRBV7-9 and TRBJ2-3): DTGVSQNPRHKITKRGQNVTFRCDPISEHNRLYWYRQTLGQGPEFLTYFQNEAQLEKSRLLSDRFSAERPKGSFSTLEIQRTEQGDSAMYLCASSPGGWGGTDTQYFGPGTRLTVL.

This chain uses TRBV30 with TRBJ1-5; D not certain. Germline V CDR1 and CDR2: GTSNPN, SVGIG (reference sequence). V gave up 0 bases and J gave up 6 bases, with 9 bases separating them. This CDR3 is 13 amino acids long. The CDR3 loop reads CAWSVSDLQPQHF. The CDR3 region has the DNA TGTGCCTGGAGTGTTTCAGACCTTCAGCCCCAGCATTTT.

This clone has a single count. The chain couples TRBV7-6 to TRBJ2-5; D is perhaps TRBD1 (6 bases). Judging by the DNA end, TRBJ2-7 fits better; the J call may be wrong. Germline CDR1 and CDR2: SGHVS and FNYEAQ. The CDR3 is 13 amino acids. CDR3 bases: TGTGCCAGCAGTAGGACAGACCCCTACGAGCAGTACTTC. Translation: CASSRTDPYEQYF.

The chain's CDR3 is CASSDRSYEQYF. The CDR3 DNA follows: TGTGCCAGTTCGGACAGGTCCTACGAGCAGTACTTC. The chain joins TRBV6-5 to TRBJ2-7; the match to TRBD1 covers 7 bases. Germline V gene data show CDR1 as MNHEY and CDR2 as SVGAGI. V shed 9 bases, J shed 1 base, and the junction held 3 bases outside the gene matches. The CDR3 contains 12 residues.

The chain uses TRBV15 and TRBJ2-1; D might be TRBD2 (5 bases). The length of the CDR3 is 16 residues. Trimming left V 3 bases short and J 0 bases short, with 12 bases between. Germline CDR1 reads LNHNV; CDR2 reads YYDKDF (reference sequence). Here the CDR3 reads CATSSRTGSSYNEQFF. The CDR3 DNA reads as TGTGCCACCAGCAGTCGGACTGGGAGCTCCTACAATGAGCAGTTCTTC.

A single count supports this clone. The chain has TRBV7-9 and TRBJ2-5; D is perhaps TRBD1 (6 bases). V shed 5 bases and J shed 7 bases, with 17 bases lying between them. The CDR3 runs 14 residues. The V gene's germline CDR1 is SEHNR and CDR2 FQNEAQ (reference sequence). CDR3 DNA sequence: TGTGCCAGCAGCCAAGGGACACCCATTGGGACCCAGTACTTC. As protein: CASSQGTPIGTQYF.